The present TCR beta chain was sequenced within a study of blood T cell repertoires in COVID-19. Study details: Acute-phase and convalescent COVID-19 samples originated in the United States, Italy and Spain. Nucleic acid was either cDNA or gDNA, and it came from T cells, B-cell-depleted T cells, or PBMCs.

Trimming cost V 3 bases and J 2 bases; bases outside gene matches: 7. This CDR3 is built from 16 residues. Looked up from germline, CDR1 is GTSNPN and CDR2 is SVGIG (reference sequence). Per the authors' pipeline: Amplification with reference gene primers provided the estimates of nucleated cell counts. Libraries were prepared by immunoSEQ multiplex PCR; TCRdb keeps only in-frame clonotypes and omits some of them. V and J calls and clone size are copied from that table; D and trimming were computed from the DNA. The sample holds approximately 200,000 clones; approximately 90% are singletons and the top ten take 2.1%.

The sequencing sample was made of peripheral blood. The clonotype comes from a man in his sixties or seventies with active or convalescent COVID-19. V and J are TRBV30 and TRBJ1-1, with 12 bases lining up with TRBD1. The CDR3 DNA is TGTGCCTGGAGATTTACCGGGACAGGGGGCAACACTGAAGCTTTCTTT. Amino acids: CAWRFTGTGGNTEAFF.